Listed below are T cell receptor beta chains from one sample, sequenced in a study of cytomegalovirus exposure and HLA in healthy donors. Method: immunoSEQ multiplex PCR; TCRdb's copy keeps in-frame clones and lacks some. The sample lists 100,000 to 150,000 clones, roughly two thirds occurring once. What was sequenced was PBMCs. All receptors derive from a man aged 25-45 years in good health and CMV-seropositive. Each CDR3 is given with its conserved first and last residue. Each record gives: clone size, V gene, D gene, J gene, CDR3 protein, CDR3 DNA. D genes are given only for firm matches. Only some rows state a clone size, as once, few, many or a class for expanded clones.

clone_size: once
v_call: TRBV9
d_call: TRBD2
j_call: TRBJ2-1
cdr3_aa: CASSVVLSGGYNEQFF
cdr3_nt: TGTGCCAGCAGCGTAGTATTAAGCGGGGGTTACAATGAGCAGTTCTTC

clone_size: -
v_call: TRBV10-2
d_call: -
j_call: TRBJ1-5
cdr3_aa: CASMRQHNQPQHF
cdr3_nt: TGCGCCAGCATGCGACAGCACAATCAGCCCCAGCATTTT

clone_size: -
v_call: TRBV21-1
d_call: -
j_call: TRBJ1-5
cdr3_aa: CASSKRAGGDQPQHF
cdr3_nt: TGTGCCAGCAGCAAACGGGCAGGGGGTGATCAGCCCCAGCATTTT

clone_size: -
v_call: TRBV9
d_call: TRBD2
j_call: TRBJ2-3
cdr3_aa: CASSVGAGGSDTQYF
cdr3_nt: TGTGCCAGCAGCGTAGGGGCGGGGGGAAGCGATACGCAGTATTTT

clone_size: -
v_call: TRBV2
d_call: -
j_call: TRBJ1-5
cdr3_aa: CASSGWWGLESNQPQHF
cdr3_nt: TGTGCCAGCAGTGGGTGGTGGGGACTCGAGAGCAATCAGCCCCAGCATTTT

clone_size: -
v_call: TRBV5-1
d_call: -
j_call: TRBJ2-5
cdr3_aa: CASSLFEQGETQYF
cdr3_nt: TGCGCCAGCAGCTTGTTTGAACAGGGAGAGACCCAGTACTTC

clone_size: once
v_call: TRBV5-1
d_call: -
j_call: TRBJ2-7
cdr3_aa: CASSQGLNYEQYF
cdr3_nt: TGCGCCAGCAGCCAGGGACTCAACTACGAGCAGTACTTC

clone_size: -
v_call: TRBV27
d_call: -
j_call: TRBJ1-6
cdr3_aa: CASTPLRDSYNSPLHF
cdr3_nt: TGTGCCAGCACCCCTCTGAGAGACTCCTATAATTCACCCCTCCACTTT

clone_size: -
v_call: TRBV18
d_call: TRBD1
j_call: TRBJ1-5
cdr3_aa: CASSLTTGQGNQPQHF
cdr3_nt: TGTGCCAGCTCGCTAACGACGGGACAGGGGAATCAGCCCCAGCATTTT

clone_size: once
v_call: TRBV18
d_call: TRBD2
j_call: TRBJ2-3
cdr3_aa: CASSPLAGVGDTQYF
cdr3_nt: TGTGCCAGCTCACCACTAGCGGGAGTGGGTGATACGCAGTATTTT

clone_size: -
v_call: TRBV6-5
d_call: -
j_call: TRBJ1-6
cdr3_aa: CASSYSRLSYNSPLHF
cdr3_nt: TGTGCCAGCAGTTACTCGAGGTTATCCTATAATTCACCCCTCCACTTT

clone_size: once
v_call: TRBV6-1
d_call: TRBD1
j_call: TRBJ2-2
cdr3_aa: CASRVDRGPGELFF
cdr3_nt: TGTGCCAGCAGAGTAGACAGGGGGCCCGGGGAGCTGTTTTTT

clone_size: -
v_call: TRBV19
d_call: TRBD1
j_call: TRBJ2-4
cdr3_aa: CASSLQGALNIQYF
cdr3_nt: TGTGCCAGTAGTTTACAGGGGGCCTTAAACATTCAGTACTTC

clone_size: -
v_call: TRBV9
d_call: TRBD2
j_call: TRBJ2-1
cdr3_aa: CASSVLSSGSIYNEQFF
cdr3_nt: TGTGCCAGCAGCGTGTTGTCTAGCGGGAGTATATACAATGAGCAGTTCTTC

clone_size: -
v_call: TRBV15
d_call: -
j_call: TRBJ1-1
cdr3_aa: CATSRDRVGAGGTEAFF
cdr3_nt: TGTGCCACCAGCAGAGATCGGGTGGGGGCGGGGGGAACTGAAGCTTTCTTT

clone_size: -
v_call: TRBV28
d_call: TRBD2
j_call: TRBJ2-1
cdr3_aa: CASSLYAGTSGRNYNEQFF
cdr3_nt: TGTGCCAGCAGTTTATACGCCGGGACTAGCGGGAGGAACTACAATGAGCAGTTCTTC

clone_size: -
v_call: TRBV7-7
d_call: -
j_call: TRBJ2-1
cdr3_aa: CASSSRVADYNEQFF
cdr3_nt: TGTGCTAGCAGCTCGAGGGTAGCTGATTACAATGAGCAGTTCTTC

clone_size: -
v_call: TRBV7-6
d_call: -
j_call: TRBJ2-1
cdr3_aa: CASTLEGAGGYNEQFF
cdr3_nt: TGTGCCAGCACCCTAGAGGGAGCAGGGGGGTACAATGAGCAGTTCTTC

clone_size: -
v_call: TRBV5-1
d_call: TRBD2
j_call: TRBJ2-7
cdr3_aa: CASSLASGLYEQYF
cdr3_nt: TGCGCCAGCAGCTTGGCTAGCGGCCTCTACGAGCAGTACTTC

clone_size: -
v_call: TRBV28
d_call: TRBD2
j_call: TRBJ2-7
cdr3_aa: CASSLLAGLYEQYF
cdr3_nt: TGTGCCAGCAGTTTATTAGCGGGACTCTACGAGCAGTACTTC

clone_size: -
v_call: TRBV19
d_call: TRBD1
j_call: TRBJ1-1
cdr3_aa: CASSKMEQGRNTEAFF
cdr3_nt: TGTGCCAGTAGTAAGATGGAACAGGGGAGAAACACTGAAGCTTTCTTT

clone_size: -
v_call: TRBV5-4
d_call: TRBD2
j_call: TRBJ2-2
cdr3_aa: CASSHGSGRATGELFF
cdr3_nt: TGTGCCAGCAGCCACGGCAGCGGGAGGGCCACCGGGGAGCTGTTTTTT

clone_size: -
v_call: TRBV6-4
d_call: -
j_call: TRBJ2-6
cdr3_aa: CASSDSGGSGANVLTF
cdr3_nt: TGTGCCAGCAGTGACTCCGGGGGCTCTGGGGCCAACGTCCTGACTTTC

clone_size: -
v_call: TRBV6-5
d_call: -
j_call: TRBJ2-3
cdr3_aa: CASREQVLSTDTQYF
cdr3_nt: TGTGCCAGCAGGGAACAGGTCCTTAGCACAGATACGCAGTATTTT

clone_size: few
v_call: TRBV7-9
d_call: -
j_call: TRBJ1-2
cdr3_aa: CASSIDMNYGYTF
cdr3_nt: TGTGCCAGCAGCATCGACATGAACTATGGCTACACCTTC

clone_size: -
v_call: TRBV7-2
d_call: TRBD2
j_call: TRBJ2-3
cdr3_aa: CASSLALGTSGTTDTQYF
cdr3_nt: TGTGCCAGCAGCTTAGCGCTTGGGACTAGCGGCACCACAGATACGCAGTATTTT

clone_size: -
v_call: TRBV7-9
d_call: TRBD2
j_call: TRBJ2-7
cdr3_aa: CASSRTLGSGSHEQYF
cdr3_nt: TGTGCCAGCAGCCGAACCCTGGGGAGCGGGAGCCACGAGCAGTACTTC

clone_size: few
v_call: TRBV5-1
d_call: -
j_call: TRBJ1-4
cdr3_aa: CASSLEAGDEKLFF
cdr3_nt: TGCGCCAGCAGCTTGGAGGCAGGGGATGAAAAACTGTTTTTT

clone_size: few
v_call: TRBV28
d_call: -
j_call: TRBJ2-2
cdr3_aa: CASSLYQGWLFF
cdr3_nt: TGTGCCAGCAGTTTATACCAGGGATGGCTGTTTTTT

clone_size: -
v_call: TRBV11-2
d_call: -
j_call: TRBJ2-7
cdr3_aa: CASSPLARTTRGYEQYF
cdr3_nt: TGTGCCAGCAGCCCGCTTGCTCGAACAACCCGGGGATACGAGCAGTACTTC

clone_size: -
v_call: TRBV5-1
d_call: TRBD2
j_call: TRBJ2-3
cdr3_aa: CASSPRLAPTTDTQYF
cdr3_nt: TGCGCCAGCAGCCCGAGACTAGCGCCTACCACAGATACGCAGTATTTT

clone_size: -
v_call: TRBV20-1
d_call: -
j_call: TRBJ2-1
cdr3_aa: CSAREAQREFF
cdr3_nt: TGCAGTGCTAGAGAGGCCCAGAGGGAGTTCTTC

clone_size: -
v_call: TRBV5-6
d_call: TRBD2
j_call: TRBJ2-7
cdr3_aa: CASSLGPPPSGGYEQYF
cdr3_nt: TGTGCCAGCAGCTTGGGCCCCCCTCCTAGCGGGGGCTACGAGCAGTACTTC

clone_size: -
v_call: TRBV4-3
d_call: TRBD1
j_call: TRBJ2-7
cdr3_aa: CASSQDDGQGPSSYEQYF
cdr3_nt: TGCGCCAGCAGCCAAGATGACGGACAGGGCCCCTCCTCCTACGAGCAGTACTTC

clone_size: few
v_call: TRBV6-1
d_call: TRBD2
j_call: TRBJ2-1
cdr3_aa: CASSVRTSGRWAYNEQFF
cdr3_nt: TGTGCCAGCAGTGTTAGGACTAGCGGGAGGTGGGCCTACAATGAGCAGTTCTTC

clone_size: -
v_call: TRBV2
d_call: -
j_call: TRBJ1-5
cdr3_aa: CASSEIWGDQPQHF
cdr3_nt: TGTGCCAGCAGTGAAATATGGGGCGATCAGCCCCAGCATTTT

clone_size: -
v_call: TRBV12-2
d_call: -
j_call: TRBJ1-1
cdr3_aa: CASRLRTGPKLLEAFF
cdr3_nt: TGTGCAAGCCGCCTCCGGACAGGCCCAAAGCTCCTTGAAGCTTTCTTT

clone_size: -
v_call: TRBV6-4
d_call: TRBD2
j_call: TRBJ2-5
cdr3_aa: CASSRGGQETQYF
cdr3_nt: TGTGCCAGCAGTCGGGGGGGGCAAGAGACCCAGTACTTC